The sequence of this T cell receptor beta chain was determined in a study of T cell responses to AZD1222 COVID-19 vaccine (dated by TCRdb to about 2021). Study-level background: AZD1222 recipients with second doses at about 4 weeks or about 12 weeks were pooled, because spike-specific TCR depth and breadth did not differ between schedules. A total of just over 230 trial participants underwent TCR sequencing, of whom nearly 210 received two doses of AZD1222 and 26 received two doses of the MenACWY control vaccine. Trial participants were enrolled by age into subgroups of 18-55, 56-69 and 70-plus years, and roughly 150, 30 and 60 TCR-sequenced participants, respectively, were included in these subgroups. What the research found in general, with its limitations: Reportedly, close to half of the unique spike-specific TCRs recognized epitopes lying outside the regions that are mutated in the B.1.351 and B.1.1.7 variants. Conclusions about previously exposed vaccinees are limited because only five to seven AZD1222 recipients were SARS-CoV-2 seropositive at baseline. In the small 56-69-year group, the increase in depth fell short of significance, most likely because of low power. CD4 TCRs associated with the vaccine covered the entire spike protein, and the dominant responses were in regions 160-218 and 743-854. Because no day 14 peak-response samples were available, the repertoires could be characterized only after the peak T cell response. After two AZD1222 doses, both the breadth and the depth of spike-specific TCRs were significantly higher than at day 0 and than in MenACWY recipients. Participants were mostly white British and included more females than males, and it was suggested by the authors that clonal diversity may have been underestimated.

The CDR3 regions of human TCRbeta chains were subjected to immunosequencing. For the original study's pipeline: TCRs in the repertoires were matched against a reference library of SARS-CoV-2-specific TCRs that had been generated with the MIRA antigen-specificity platform. Breadth was defined as the fraction of unique TCRs that were SARS-CoV-2-associated. Depth was defined as the fraction of total T cells that were SARS-CoV-2-associated. Using the MIRA data, every spike-specific TCR was mapped to the spike region that the TCR reacted to and assigned to either a CD4 or a CD8 class. Log10-transformed breadth and depth values were compared by one-way ANOVA with Sidak's multiple comparisons tests. TCRdb re-hosts the immuneACCESS table, in-frame sequences only. Its copies lack some clones; in the studies checked, an unresolved V gene accounts for under half of them, and the cause for the rest is not known. The V and J calls and clone size are taken from that table; D and trimming were inferred from the DNA. The sample table records more than 110,000 clones; 80% to 90% of these occur just once. About 8% of the sample goes to the ten largest clones.

As for this clone: The target of this receptor is not known. The record has no base qualities; no much larger clone is one base away.

The time point tag for this specimen amounts to: baseline before first vaccination. The vaccinee samples were drawn from two UK trials, COV001 and COV002, one of which was a single-blind randomized controlled phase 2/3 trial testing AZD1222 (ChAdOx1 nCoV-19) in healthy adults. Trial participant PBMC samples were collected at day 0 and day 28 after the second dose for TCRbeta chain sequencing. Ends trimmed: V by 4 bases, J by 6 bases; bases unmatched to a gene: 8. The CDR3 holds 16 amino acids from the cysteine to the phenylalanine. The read is trimmed to its CDR3 DNA, 48 bases read in frame from base 1. For CDR1 and CDR2, the germline V gene (reference sequence) lists GTSNPN and SVGIG.

Here the sequenced sample was peripheral blood, taken on day 0 of AZD1222 vaccination. The rearranged chain carries TRBV30 and TRBJ2-2, with 13 bases aligning to TRBD2. The source is an adult in good health. In nucleotides, the sequence is TGTGCCTGGACTCGAGGACTAGCGGGAGCGGCCGGGGAGCTGTTTTTT. Its amino acids are CAWTRGLAGAAGELFF.